The rows below give T cell receptor beta chains drawn from one sample of a study of blood T cell repertoires in COVID-19. The data were produced by immunoSEQ multiplex PCR, yet TCRdb's version contains in-frame clones alone and is incomplete. Seen here are about 170,000 clones, around nine tenths observed once, and the top ten hold roughly 3.3%. The sequencing input was peripheral blood. The receptors derive from a man in his 70s with acute or convalescent COVID-19. Each CDR3 is given with its conserved first and last residue. A D gene is named only where the DNA matches it firmly.

CDR3aa: CASRLAGTGAYEQYF
v_gene: TRBV6-5
j_gene: TRBJ2-7
d_gene: TRBD1

CDR3aa: CASSYFTGGTEAFF
v_gene: TRBV6-5
j_gene: TRBJ1-1
d_gene: TRBD1

CDR3aa: CATQREGAGTGELFF
v_gene: TRBV7-8
j_gene: TRBJ2-2
d_gene: TRBD2

CDR3aa: CASSLNPGGNEQFF
v_gene: TRBV7-3
j_gene: TRBJ2-1
d_gene: TRBD2

CDR3aa: CASSLRAGNPYEQYF
v_gene: TRBV7-8
j_gene: TRBJ2-7
d_gene: .

CDR3aa: CASSYTGTGNTIYF
v_gene: TRBV6-5
j_gene: TRBJ1-3
d_gene: .

CDR3aa: CASSDREETQYF
v_gene: TRBV6-1
j_gene: TRBJ2-5
d_gene: .

CDR3aa: CASSLIGWSSGANVLTF
v_gene: TRBV7-3
j_gene: TRBJ2-6
d_gene: .

CDR3aa: CASSDSRAGGFYEQYF
v_gene: TRBV2
j_gene: TRBJ2-7
d_gene: TRBD2

CDR3aa: CATSWGSDQPQHF
v_gene: TRBV24-1
j_gene: TRBJ1-5
d_gene: .

CDR3aa: CASSYARRGTSRNEQFF
v_gene: TRBV11-2
j_gene: TRBJ2-1
d_gene: .

CDR3aa: CASSSQGQGLAEAFF
v_gene: TRBV7-8
j_gene: TRBJ1-1
d_gene: TRBD1

CDR3aa: CATSDPRQGEDAAGYTF
v_gene: TRBV24-1
j_gene: TRBJ1-2
d_gene: TRBD1

CDR3aa: CASSMGQGWGYTF
v_gene: TRBV19
j_gene: TRBJ1-2
d_gene: TRBD1

CDR3aa: CASSATPSYEQYF
v_gene: TRBV5-4
j_gene: TRBJ2-7
d_gene: .

CDR3aa: CASSDRQNTEAFF
v_gene: TRBV7-3
j_gene: TRBJ1-1
d_gene: .

CDR3aa: CASSDRQSNQPQHF
v_gene: TRBV2
j_gene: TRBJ1-5
d_gene: .

CDR3aa: CASSQEVGRDTEAFF
v_gene: TRBV3-1/TRBV3-2
j_gene: TRBJ1-1
d_gene: .

CDR3aa: CAISESLTSVHEQYF
v_gene: TRBV10-3
j_gene: TRBJ2-7
d_gene: TRBD2

CDR3aa: CASSLESPGTAEAFF
v_gene: TRBV5-1
j_gene: TRBJ1-1
d_gene: TRBD1

CDR3aa: CASSFFGAEGETQYF
v_gene: TRBV5-1
j_gene: TRBJ2-5
d_gene: .

CDR3aa: CASRSIQGLNQPQHF
v_gene: TRBV28
j_gene: TRBJ1-5
d_gene: .

CDR3aa: CASSSGGSGNTIYF
v_gene: TRBV28
j_gene: TRBJ1-3
d_gene: .

CDR3aa: CASSVRGGDYEQYF
v_gene: TRBV19
j_gene: TRBJ2-7
d_gene: .

CDR3aa: CASSLSQGGTGELFF
v_gene: TRBV7-6
j_gene: TRBJ2-2
d_gene: .

CDR3aa: CASSRGRGPDQPQHF
v_gene: TRBV7-8
j_gene: TRBJ1-5
d_gene: TRBD1

CDR3aa: CASSLGLAVADTQYF
v_gene: TRBV5-1
j_gene: TRBJ2-3
d_gene: TRBD2

CDR3aa: CASSNSGAYSNQPQHF
v_gene: TRBV21-1
j_gene: TRBJ1-5
d_gene: .

CDR3aa: CASVNPGRGDEKLFF
v_gene: TRBV28
j_gene: TRBJ1-4
d_gene: TRBD1

CDR3aa: CASSFPAWGQGAYEQYF
v_gene: TRBV5-8
j_gene: TRBJ2-7
d_gene: TRBD1

CDR3aa: CASSYATGTGENEQFF
v_gene: TRBV11-3
j_gene: TRBJ2-1
d_gene: .

CDR3aa: CASSLGRYTQYF
v_gene: TRBV5-1
j_gene: TRBJ2-3
d_gene: .

CDR3aa: CASSLVTGSNSPLHF
v_gene: TRBV5-1
j_gene: TRBJ1-6
d_gene: TRBD1

CDR3aa: CASSFDRSYGYTF
v_gene: TRBV5-1
j_gene: TRBJ1-2
d_gene: .

CDR3aa: CASSLRTGGHTEAFF
v_gene: TRBV5-6
j_gene: TRBJ1-1
d_gene: TRBD1

CDR3aa: CATRTGGYNEQFF
v_gene: TRBV2
j_gene: TRBJ2-1
d_gene: TRBD1

CDR3aa: CAGGREREETQYF
v_gene: TRBV2
j_gene: TRBJ2-5
d_gene: .

CDR3aa: CATSRGREGVEQYF
v_gene: TRBV15
j_gene: TRBJ2-7
d_gene: .

CDR3aa: CASSLGPGSDIQYF
v_gene: TRBV7-3
j_gene: TRBJ2-4
d_gene: .

CDR3aa: CATSDPSGINPNEQFF
v_gene: TRBV24-1
j_gene: TRBJ2-1
d_gene: TRBD2

CDR3aa: CSVQGGSYEQYF
v_gene: TRBV29-1
j_gene: TRBJ2-7
d_gene: .

CDR3aa: CASRREALRGVEAFF
v_gene: TRBV19
j_gene: TRBJ1-1
d_gene: .

CDR3aa: CASGPPGGHQPQHF
v_gene: TRBV12-5
j_gene: TRBJ1-5
d_gene: .

CDR3aa: CASSYGGGRLTYEQYF
v_gene: TRBV6-6
j_gene: TRBJ2-7
d_gene: .

CDR3aa: CASSQPTGSEQYF
v_gene: TRBV23-1
j_gene: TRBJ2-7
d_gene: TRBD1

CDR3aa: CASSSWEGGGYEQYF
v_gene: TRBV28
j_gene: TRBJ2-7
d_gene: TRBD2